These T cell receptor beta chains were read from a single sample in a study of cytomegalovirus exposure and HLA in healthy donors. The repertoire was sequenced with immunoSEQ multiplex PCR; TCRdb's copy has only in-frame clones and lacks some. The sample data list some 75,000 clones. The sample taken for sequencing was PBMCs. These receptor sequences come from a boy aged 5-17 years in good health and CMV-seronegative. CDR3s include the opening cysteine and the closing phenylalanine or tryptophan. Each record gives: CDR3 protein, V gene, J gene.

CDR3: CASSQGTGSVRETQYF
V: TRBV4-1
J: TRBJ2-5

CDR3: CASSGASSPLHF
V: TRBV9
J: TRBJ1-6

CDR3: CASSMVASTDTQYF
V: TRBV19
J: TRBJ2-3

CDR3: CASSYSIGGYNEAFF
V: TRBV6-5
J: TRBJ1-1

CDR3: CASSPGTGGDWSYGYTF
V: TRBV5-1
J: TRBJ1-2

CDR3: CASSVAGEAFF
V: TRBV2
J: TRBJ1-1

CDR3: CASSQLAGGPHEQYF
V: TRBV2
J: TRBJ2-7

CDR3: CASSDTTGSGSGNTIYF
V: TRBV6-1
J: TRBJ1-3

CDR3: CSVGLAEAYEQYF
V: TRBV29-1
J: TRBJ2-7

CDR3: CASSLDPNRLSSYEQYF
V: TRBV7-9
J: TRBJ2-7

CDR3: CSASLADEQYF
V: TRBV20-1
J: TRBJ2-7

CDR3: CASSLAGGIVGGNSTDTQYF
V: TRBV5-1
J: TRBJ2-3

CDR3: CSVTTGAWGTEAFF
V: TRBV29-1
J: TRBJ1-1

CDR3: CASSARGGLTGELFF
V: TRBV11-2
J: TRBJ2-2

CDR3: CASSPGTGSYEQYF
V: TRBV4-2
J: TRBJ2-7

CDR3: CASSQDSLRQPQHF
V: TRBV4-1
J: TRBJ1-5

CDR3: CASSQDDGTSGVNEQFF
V: TRBV4-2
J: TRBJ2-1

CDR3: CASRDRERGITEAFF
V: TRBV6-5
J: TRBJ1-1

CDR3: CASSLEGQGFGAEAFF
V: TRBV5-1
J: TRBJ1-1

CDR3: CASSVDPYSNQPQHF
V: TRBV9
J: TRBJ1-5

CDR3: CASSIGRTANYGYTF
V: TRBV19
J: TRBJ1-2

CDR3: CASSLGQGAYEQYF
V: TRBV9
J: TRBJ2-7

CDR3: CASRTSGDNNEQFF
V: TRBV2
J: TRBJ2-1

CDR3: CASSHEGTGGDEQYF
V: TRBV27
J: TRBJ2-7

CDR3: CASSGGGPNSNQPQHF
V: TRBV5-6
J: TRBJ1-5

CDR3: CSVAGTAQHNEQFF
V: TRBV29-1
J: TRBJ2-1

CDR3: CASSSEGTYYNEQFF
V: TRBV5-6
J: TRBJ2-1

CDR3: CASGNDRATEAFF
V: TRBV6-6
J: TRBJ1-1

CDR3: CASSYSSLGGYEQYF
V: TRBV6-6
J: TRBJ2-7

CDR3: CASSLASSGIYNEQFF
V: TRBV5-1
J: TRBJ2-1

CDR3: CASRTGLAGGFETQYF
V: TRBV5-6
J: TRBJ2-5

CDR3: CASGQILNTEAFF
V: TRBV28
J: TRBJ1-1

CDR3: CASSSGALGYTF
V: TRBV5-6
J: TRBJ1-2

CDR3: CASSLRHFGTGGQPQHF
V: TRBV2
J: TRBJ1-5

CDR3: CSASQGSGANVLTF
V: TRBV29-1
J: TRBJ2-6

CDR3: CASSQEALPGGRRSGNTIYF
V: TRBV4-2
J: TRBJ1-3

CDR3: CASSQDHVFYYEQYF
V: TRBV4-1
J: TRBJ2-7

CDR3: CASATGLTKDTEAFF
V: TRBV5-4
J: TRBJ1-1

CDR3: CASSEARGSYGYTF
V: TRBV6-1
J: TRBJ1-2

CDR3: CASSDRLRQGGVDEQFF
V: TRBV19
J: TRBJ2-1

CDR3: CASLVSTSGYIQYF
V: TRBV2
J: TRBJ2-4

CDR3: CASSVDSTSSYNSPLHF
V: TRBV9
J: TRBJ1-6

CDR3: CASSQGPWTGGNTEAFF
V: TRBV4-1
J: TRBJ1-1

CDR3: CASSLPTSNPQYF
V: TRBV7-9
J: TRBJ2-3

CDR3: CASSPVGGPEDTQYF
V: TRBV18
J: TRBJ2-3

CDR3: CASSLQLGQGNQPQHF
V: TRBV4-2
J: TRBJ1-5

CDR3: CASSSDRRQSPNTEAFF
V: TRBV27
J: TRBJ1-1

CDR3: CASSLGLLTYEQYF
V: TRBV7-2
J: TRBJ2-7

CDR3: CASSIGGGRGPLHF
V: TRBV19
J: TRBJ1-6

CDR3: CASSLRDRVSGYTF
V: TRBV5-5
J: TRBJ1-2

CDR3: CASSFAGTGKETQYF
V: TRBV7-9
J: TRBJ2-5

CDR3: CASSPATRGYGNEQFF
V: TRBV7-3
J: TRBJ2-1

CDR3: CASSRISGATYNEQFF
V: TRBV18
J: TRBJ2-1

CDR3: CASSHRENTEAFF
V: TRBV9
J: TRBJ1-1

CDR3: CAGQINRARGSPLHF
V: TRBV30
J: TRBJ1-6

CDR3: CSVESSGRFYGYTF
V: TRBV29-1
J: TRBJ1-2

CDR3: CASSPQLAGGDTQYF
V: TRBV18
J: TRBJ2-3